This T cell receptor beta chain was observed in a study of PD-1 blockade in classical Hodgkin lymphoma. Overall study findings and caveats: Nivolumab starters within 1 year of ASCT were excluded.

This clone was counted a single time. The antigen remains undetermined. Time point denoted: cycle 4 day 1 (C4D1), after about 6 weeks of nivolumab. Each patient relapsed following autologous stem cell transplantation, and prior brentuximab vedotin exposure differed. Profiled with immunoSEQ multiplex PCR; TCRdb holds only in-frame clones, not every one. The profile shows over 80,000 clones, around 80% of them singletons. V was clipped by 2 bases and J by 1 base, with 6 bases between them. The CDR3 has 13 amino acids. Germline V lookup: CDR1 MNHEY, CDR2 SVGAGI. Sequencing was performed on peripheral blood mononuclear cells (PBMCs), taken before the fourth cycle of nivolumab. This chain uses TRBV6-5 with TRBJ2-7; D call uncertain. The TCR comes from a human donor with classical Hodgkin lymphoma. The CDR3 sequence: CASSYGISYEQYF. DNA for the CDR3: TGTGCCAGCAGTTACGGGATTTCCTACGAGCAGTACTTC.